These T cell receptor beta chains were read from a single sample in a study of neurological immune-mediated disorders. Using its own MiXCR run on the 5' RACE reads, TCRdb lists one record per CDR3 protein. The sample carries about 49,000 distinct CDR3 sequences, 8% to 10% recorded once. The sequencing sample was made of PBMCs. The receptors were sampled from a woman in her forties in good health. CDR3s include the opening cysteine and the closing phenylalanine or tryptophan. Size values are once, few and many counts, or a class for expanded clones, and some rows have none.

clone_size	v_call	j_call	cdr3_aa
.	TRBV2	TRBJ1-1	CACSDTGLNTEAFF
many	TRBV6-4	TRBJ2-1	CASSTAGNEQFF
many	TRBV5-1	TRBJ2-2	CASSFFQGNTGELFF
once	TRBV20-1	TRBJ2-3	CSVLGEWGTDTQYF
many	TRBV6-5	TRBJ2-3	CASSQQGSVGTDTQYF
many	TRBV3-1	TRBJ2-1	CASSQVTGPNEQFF
many	TRBV12-3/TRBV12-4	TRBJ2-3	CASSLNVGTDTQYF
many	TRBV29-1	TRBJ2-3	CSVESPAGTDTQYF
many	TRBV7-2	TRBJ2-3	CASSSPPGLATDTQYF
many	TRBV4-1	TRBJ1-6	CASSQSERYNSPLHF
many	TRBV11-1	TRBJ1-5	CASSLTTGGQPQHF
many	TRBV6-2/TRBV6-3	TRBJ1-1	CASSFYRGREVTEAFF
many	TRBV7-2	TRBJ1-5	CASSLNGQGRGPQHF
many	TRBV5-1	TRBJ1-2	CASSLGPGGGMSYGYTF
many	TRBV29-1	TRBJ2-3	CSVEALVKGVDTQYF
.	TRBV20-1	TRBJ2-5	CSARSVPQETQYF
.	TRBV7-2	TRBJ2-7	CASSLVAGENEQYF
once	TRBV12-3/TRBV12-4	TRBJ1-3	CASCSIRGRGGNTIYF
many	TRBV7-2	TRBJ1-1	CASSRQGATEAFF
.	TRBV7-9	TRBJ2-3	CANNRVDGGANTQYF
.	TRBV10-2	TRBJ2-1	CASSDRTSSYNEQFF
many	TRBV7-3	TRBJ2-1	CASSPRAYNEQFF
many	TRBV27	TRBJ1-3	CASRGRGRGNTIYF
many	TRBV4-3	TRBJ1-1	CASSQPAPNTEAFF
few	TRBV6-1	TRBJ1-3	CASSEAVADSSGNTIYF
many	TRBV5-1	TRBJ2-1	CASSFTTGGNEQFF
many	TRBV5-1	TRBJ2-1	CANSGGQGRSNEQFF
few	TRBV20-1	TRBJ2-5	CSAKSLAGGPETQYF
.	TRBV7-2	TRBJ2-1	CASSLASSGYNEQFF
many	TRBV6-5	TRBJ2-2	CASSWVGELFF
once	TRBV6-5	TRBJ2-1	CASSYNRDYNEQFF
many	TRBV7-3	TRBJ1-2	CASSLLPTGGDGYTF
many	TRBV3-1	TRBJ2-7	CASSQVHEQYF
medium-sized	TRBV7-2	TRBJ2-5	CASSPFPRGRWETQYF
many	TRBV6-5	TRBJ1-3	CASSYSISTSGNTIYF
many	TRBV20-1	TRBJ2-2	CSASGQGNTGELFF
many	TRBV4-3	TRBJ1-6	CASSQDSGSPLHF
many	TRBV20-1	TRBJ1-2	CSAMVRPTQGYGYTF
many	TRBV7-2	TRBJ2-5	CASSEQGLGETQYF
many	TRBV6-9	TRBJ2-7	CASSPGQGVYEQYF
many	TRBV5-5	TRBJ2-1	CASSLPGEQFF
many	TRBV4-3	TRBJ1-1	CASSQGYRVSEAFF
.	TRBV27	TRBJ2-3	CASGGAASTDTQYF
many	TRBV6-2/TRBV6-3	TRBJ2-3	CASSYQGDAFRPDTQYF
few	TRBV20-1	TRBJ1-2	CSATAPGGYTF
few	TRBV6-1	TRBJ2-7	CASTVTGGAEQYF
many	TRBV20-1	TRBJ2-1	CSAGGGRDSRGLPYNEQFF
many	TRBV7-2	TRBJ1-3	CASSSGGRPGGNTIYF
many	TRBV5-8	TRBJ1-5	CASSLGAGPLEPQHF